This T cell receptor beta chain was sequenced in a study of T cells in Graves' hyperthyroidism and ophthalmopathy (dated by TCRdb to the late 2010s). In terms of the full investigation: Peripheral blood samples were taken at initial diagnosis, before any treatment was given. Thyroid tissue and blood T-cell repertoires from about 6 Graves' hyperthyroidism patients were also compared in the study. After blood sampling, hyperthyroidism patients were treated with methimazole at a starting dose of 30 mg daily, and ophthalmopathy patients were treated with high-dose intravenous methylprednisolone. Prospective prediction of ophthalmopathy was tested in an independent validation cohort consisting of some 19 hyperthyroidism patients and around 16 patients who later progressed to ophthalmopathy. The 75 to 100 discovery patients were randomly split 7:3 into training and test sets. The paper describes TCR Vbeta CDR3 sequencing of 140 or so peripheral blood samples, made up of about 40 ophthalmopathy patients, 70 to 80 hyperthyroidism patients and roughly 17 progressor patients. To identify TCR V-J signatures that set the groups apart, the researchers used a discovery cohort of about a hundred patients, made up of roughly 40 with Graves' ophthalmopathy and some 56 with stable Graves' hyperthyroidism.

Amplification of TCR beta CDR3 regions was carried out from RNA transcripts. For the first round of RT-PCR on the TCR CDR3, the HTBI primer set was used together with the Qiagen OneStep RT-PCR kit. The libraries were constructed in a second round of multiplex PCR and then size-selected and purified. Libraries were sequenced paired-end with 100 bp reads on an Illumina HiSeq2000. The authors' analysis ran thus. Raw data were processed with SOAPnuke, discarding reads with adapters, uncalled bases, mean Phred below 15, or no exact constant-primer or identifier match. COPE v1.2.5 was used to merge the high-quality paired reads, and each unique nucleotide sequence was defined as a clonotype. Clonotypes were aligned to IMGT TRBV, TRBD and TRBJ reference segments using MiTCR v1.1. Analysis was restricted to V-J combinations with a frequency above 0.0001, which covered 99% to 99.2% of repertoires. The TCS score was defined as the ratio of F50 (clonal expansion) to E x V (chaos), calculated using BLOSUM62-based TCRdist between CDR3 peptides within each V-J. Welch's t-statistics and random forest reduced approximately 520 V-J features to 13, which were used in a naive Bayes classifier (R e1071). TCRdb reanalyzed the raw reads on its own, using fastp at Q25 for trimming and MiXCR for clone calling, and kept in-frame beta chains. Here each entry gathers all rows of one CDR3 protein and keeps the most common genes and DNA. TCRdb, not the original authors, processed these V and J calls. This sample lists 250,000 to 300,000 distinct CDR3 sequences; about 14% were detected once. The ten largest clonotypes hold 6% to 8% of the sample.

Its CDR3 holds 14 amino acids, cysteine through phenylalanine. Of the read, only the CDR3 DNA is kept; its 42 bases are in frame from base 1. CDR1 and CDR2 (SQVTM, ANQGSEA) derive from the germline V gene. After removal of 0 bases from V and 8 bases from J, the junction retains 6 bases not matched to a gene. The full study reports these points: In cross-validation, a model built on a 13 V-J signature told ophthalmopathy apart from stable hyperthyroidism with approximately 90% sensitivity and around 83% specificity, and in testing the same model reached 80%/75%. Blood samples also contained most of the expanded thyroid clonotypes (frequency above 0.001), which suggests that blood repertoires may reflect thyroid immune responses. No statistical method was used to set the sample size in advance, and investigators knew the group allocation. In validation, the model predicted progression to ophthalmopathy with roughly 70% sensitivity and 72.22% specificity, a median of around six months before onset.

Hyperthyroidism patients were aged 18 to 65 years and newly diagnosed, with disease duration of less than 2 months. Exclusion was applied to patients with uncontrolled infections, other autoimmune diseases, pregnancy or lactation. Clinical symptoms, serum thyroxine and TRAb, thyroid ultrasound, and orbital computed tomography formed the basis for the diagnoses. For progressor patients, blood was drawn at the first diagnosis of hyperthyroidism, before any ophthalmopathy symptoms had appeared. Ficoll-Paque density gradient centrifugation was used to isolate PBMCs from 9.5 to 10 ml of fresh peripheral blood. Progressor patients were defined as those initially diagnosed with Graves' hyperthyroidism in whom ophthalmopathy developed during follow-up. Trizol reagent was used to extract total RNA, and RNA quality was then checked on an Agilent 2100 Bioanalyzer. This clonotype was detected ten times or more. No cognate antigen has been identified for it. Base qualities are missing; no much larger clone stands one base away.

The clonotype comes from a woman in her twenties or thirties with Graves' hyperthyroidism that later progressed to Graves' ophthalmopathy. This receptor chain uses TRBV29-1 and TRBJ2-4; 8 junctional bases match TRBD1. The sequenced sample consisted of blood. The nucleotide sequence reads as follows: TGCAGCGTTGAAGATCTCAGGGGGCGGGACATTCAGTACTTC. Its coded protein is CSVEDLRGRDIQYF.